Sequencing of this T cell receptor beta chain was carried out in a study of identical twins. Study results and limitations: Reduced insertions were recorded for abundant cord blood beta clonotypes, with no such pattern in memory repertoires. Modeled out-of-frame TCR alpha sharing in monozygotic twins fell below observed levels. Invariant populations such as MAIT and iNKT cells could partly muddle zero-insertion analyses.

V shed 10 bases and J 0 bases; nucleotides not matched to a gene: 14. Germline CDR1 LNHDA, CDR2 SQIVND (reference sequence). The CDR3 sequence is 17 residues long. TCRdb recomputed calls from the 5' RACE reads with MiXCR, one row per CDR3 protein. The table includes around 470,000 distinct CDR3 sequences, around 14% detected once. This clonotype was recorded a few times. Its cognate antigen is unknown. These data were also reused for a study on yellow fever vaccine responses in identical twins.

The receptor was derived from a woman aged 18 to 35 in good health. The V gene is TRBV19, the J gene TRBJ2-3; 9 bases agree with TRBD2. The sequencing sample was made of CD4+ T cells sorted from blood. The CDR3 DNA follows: TGTGCCACCAAAGCGGGGGGCTTCACCTATAGCACAGATACGCAGTATTTT. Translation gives CATKAGGFTYSTDTQYF.